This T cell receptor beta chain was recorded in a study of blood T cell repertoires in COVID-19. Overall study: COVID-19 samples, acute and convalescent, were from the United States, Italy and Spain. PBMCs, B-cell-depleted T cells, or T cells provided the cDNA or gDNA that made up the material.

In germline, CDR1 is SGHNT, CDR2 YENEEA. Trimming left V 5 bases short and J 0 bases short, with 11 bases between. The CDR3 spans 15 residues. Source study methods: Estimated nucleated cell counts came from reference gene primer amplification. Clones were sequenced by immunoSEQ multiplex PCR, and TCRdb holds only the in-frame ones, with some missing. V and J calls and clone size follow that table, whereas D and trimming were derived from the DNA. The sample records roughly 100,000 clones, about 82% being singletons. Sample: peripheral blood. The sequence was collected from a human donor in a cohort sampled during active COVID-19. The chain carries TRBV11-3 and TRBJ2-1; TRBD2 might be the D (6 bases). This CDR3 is CASSPSGDSYNEQFF. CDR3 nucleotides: TGTGCCAGCAGCCCCTCGGGGGACTCCTACAATGAGCAGTTCTTC. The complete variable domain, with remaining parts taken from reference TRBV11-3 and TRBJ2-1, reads EAGVVQSPRYKIIEKKQPVAFWCNPISGHNTLYWYLQNLGQGPELLIRYENEEAVDDSQLPKDRFSAERLKGVDSTLKIQPAELGDSAVYLCASSPSGDSYNEQFFGPGTRLTVL.